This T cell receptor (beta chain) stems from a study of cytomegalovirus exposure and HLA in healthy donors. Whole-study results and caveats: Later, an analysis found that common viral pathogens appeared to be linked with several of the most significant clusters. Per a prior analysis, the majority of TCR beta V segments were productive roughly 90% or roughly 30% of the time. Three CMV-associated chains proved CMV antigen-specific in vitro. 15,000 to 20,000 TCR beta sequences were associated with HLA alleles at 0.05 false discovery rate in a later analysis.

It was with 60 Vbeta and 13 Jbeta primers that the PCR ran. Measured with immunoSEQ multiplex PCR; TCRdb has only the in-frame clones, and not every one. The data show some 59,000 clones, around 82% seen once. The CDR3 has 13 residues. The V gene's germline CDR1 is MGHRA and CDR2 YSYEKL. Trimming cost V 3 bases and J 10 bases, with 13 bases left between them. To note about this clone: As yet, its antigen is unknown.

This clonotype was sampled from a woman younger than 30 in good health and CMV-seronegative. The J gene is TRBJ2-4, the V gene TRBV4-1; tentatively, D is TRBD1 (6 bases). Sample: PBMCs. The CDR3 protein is CASSQNAGEIQYF. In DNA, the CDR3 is TGCGCCAGCAGCCAGAACGCAGGGGAAATTCAGTACTTC.